This T cell receptor beta chain was captured by sequencing in a study of lymphopenia after photon versus proton radiotherapy. V gave up 5 bases and J gave up 4 bases; unmatched junction bases: 7. The CDR3 has 14 amino acids. The germline CDR1 and CDR2 sequences are SGHVS and FQNEAQ. Libraries were prepared by immunoSEQ multiplex PCR; TCRdb keeps only in-frame clonotypes and omits some of them. The table has about 24,000 clones, approximately 81% seen once. V and J are TRBV7-8 and TRBJ2-7; TRBD1 aligns across 8 bases. The TCR originated in a man in his 60s with pancreatic cancer. The sequencing used peripheral blood, collected from a patient treated with photon-based radiotherapy. The CDR3 coding sequence is TGTGCCAGCAGCGTAGGACAGGGTTTATACGAGCAGTACTTC. Its protein product is CASSVGQGLYEQYF. The whole variable domain, remainder taken from reference TRBV7-8 and TRBJ2-7, is GAGVSQSPRYKVAKRGQDVALRCDPISGHVSLFWYQQALGQGPEFLTYFQNEAQLDKSGLPSDRFFAERPEGSVSTLKIQRTQQEDSAVYLCASSVGQGLYEQYFGPGTRLTVT.